This note documents a single T cell receptor (beta chain) sequence. Its antigen is as yet unknown. Resections took place in Japan or China from 2014 to 2017. The method was immunoSEQ multiplex PCR; TCRdb's version includes in-frame clones alone and lacks a portion of them. The table shows 3,200 or so clones, with 73% occurring only once. The data stem from a study of immune evolution from preneoplasia to lung adenocarcinoma. Notes on the study in general: Top clone frequencies peaked in normal lung, apparently declining through invasive adenocarcinoma.

CDR3 length equals 15 residues. With 0 bases removed from V and 0 bases from J, the gap between germline ends came to 9 bases. Germline CDR1 is MGHRA and CDR2 is YSYEKL. J is TRBJ2-7 and V is TRBV4-1, with D unclear. This sequence was found in a person aged 60 to 80 with lung adenocarcinoma. Sequencing was done on a sample of FFPE minimally invasive lung adenocarcinoma tissue. Here the CDR3 reads CASSQELYSSYEQYF. The CDR3 DNA reads TGCGCCAGCAGCCAAGAATTGTACAGCTCCTACGAGCAGTACTTC.